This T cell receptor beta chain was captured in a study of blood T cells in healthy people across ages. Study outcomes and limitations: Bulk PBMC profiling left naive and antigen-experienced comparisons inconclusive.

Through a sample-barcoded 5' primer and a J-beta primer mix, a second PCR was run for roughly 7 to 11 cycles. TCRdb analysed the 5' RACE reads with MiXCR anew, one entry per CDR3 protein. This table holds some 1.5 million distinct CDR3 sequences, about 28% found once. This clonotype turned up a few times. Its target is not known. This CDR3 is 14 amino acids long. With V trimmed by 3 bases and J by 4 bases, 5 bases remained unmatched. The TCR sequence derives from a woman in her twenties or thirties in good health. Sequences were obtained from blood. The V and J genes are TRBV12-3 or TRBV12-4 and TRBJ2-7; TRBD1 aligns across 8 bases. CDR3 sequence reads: CASSLSRDRYEQYF. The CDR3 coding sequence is TGTGCCAGCAGTTTGTCCCGGGACAGGTACGAGCAGTACTTC.